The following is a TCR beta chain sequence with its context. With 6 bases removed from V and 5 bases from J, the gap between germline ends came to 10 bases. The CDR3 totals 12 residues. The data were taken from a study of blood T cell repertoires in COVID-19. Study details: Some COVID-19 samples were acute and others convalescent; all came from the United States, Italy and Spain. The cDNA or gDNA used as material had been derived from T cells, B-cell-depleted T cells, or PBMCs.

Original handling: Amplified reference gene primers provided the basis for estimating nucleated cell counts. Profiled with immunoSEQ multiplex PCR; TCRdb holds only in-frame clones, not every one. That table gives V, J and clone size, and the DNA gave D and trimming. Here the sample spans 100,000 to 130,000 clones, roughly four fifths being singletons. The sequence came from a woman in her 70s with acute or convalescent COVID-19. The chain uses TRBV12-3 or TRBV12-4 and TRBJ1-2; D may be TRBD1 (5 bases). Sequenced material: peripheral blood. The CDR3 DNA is TGTGCCAGCAGCAGGGATCGTTATGGCTACACCTTC. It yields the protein CASSRDRYGYTF.